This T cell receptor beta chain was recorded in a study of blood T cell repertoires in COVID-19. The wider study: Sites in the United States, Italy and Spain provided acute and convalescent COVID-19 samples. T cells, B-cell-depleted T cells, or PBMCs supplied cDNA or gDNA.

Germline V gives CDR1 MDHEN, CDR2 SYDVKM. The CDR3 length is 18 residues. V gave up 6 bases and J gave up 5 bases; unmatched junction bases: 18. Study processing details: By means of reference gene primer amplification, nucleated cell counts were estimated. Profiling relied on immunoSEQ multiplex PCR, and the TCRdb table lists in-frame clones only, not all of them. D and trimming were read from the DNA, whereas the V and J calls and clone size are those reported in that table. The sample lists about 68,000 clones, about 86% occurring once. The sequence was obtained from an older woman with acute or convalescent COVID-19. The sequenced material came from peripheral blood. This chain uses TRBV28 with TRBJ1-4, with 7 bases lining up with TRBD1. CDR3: CASRGRRPTGTENEKLFF. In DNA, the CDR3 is TGTGCCAGCAGGGGCCGACGACCGACCGGGACAGAGAATGAAAAACTGTTTTTT.